This TCR beta chain was sequenced for a study of T cells in localized non-small cell lung cancer. Libraries were prepared by immunoSEQ multiplex PCR; TCRdb keeps only in-frame clonotypes and omits some of them. The table shows some 25,000 clones, with 92% occurring only once. From germline, CDR1 is SEHNR and CDR2 FQNEAQ (reference sequence). Trimming took 5 bases from V and 3 from J; bases not matched to a gene: 8. The CDR3 loop spans 16 amino acids. The receptor's source is a woman aged 40-69 years with stage I lung adenocarcinoma. Here the sequenced sample was peripheral blood, taken before any cancer treatment. The chain couples TRBV7-9 to TRBJ2-3, with 10 bases that match TRBD2. The chain's CDR3 is CASSPWTSGQTDTQYF. CDR3 nucleotides: TGTGCCAGCAGCCCTTGGACTAGCGGACAAACAGATACGCAGTATTTT.